Listed below are T cell receptor beta chains from one sample, sequenced in a study of T cell responses to AZD1222 COVID-19 vaccine. Profiled with immunoSEQ multiplex PCR; TCRdb holds only in-frame clones, not every one. Among around 130,000 clones listed, about 86% were seen once. The specimen was peripheral blood, collected on day 0 of AZD1222 vaccination. The receptor set was obtained from an adult in good health. Each CDR3 is given with its conserved first and last residue. A D gene is named only where the DNA matches it firmly. The size entry is marked missing in some rows and otherwise reads once, few, many or a size class.

J	size	D	V	CDR3	DNA
TRBJ2-7	.	.	TRBV27	CASSFVGTHPYEQYF	TGTGCCAGCAGTTTCGTTGGGACCCATCCCTACGAGCAGTACTTC
TRBJ1-1	.	.	TRBV19	CASRFPLGGKANTEAFF	TGTGCCAGTAGATTTCCTCTTGGGGGCAAGGCGAACACTGAAGCTTTCTTT
TRBJ2-7	.	TRBD2	TRBV30	CAWSHKGLAGFEQYF	TGTGCCTGGAGCCATAAGGGACTAGCGGGCTTCGAGCAGTACTTC
TRBJ1-1	.	.	TRBV9	CASSGTGVSTEAFF	TGTGCCAGCAGCGGGACCGGGGTGAGCACTGAAGCTTTCTTT
TRBJ1-5	.	.	TRBV28	CASSNRDISVKPQHF	TGTGCCAGCAGTAACCGGGACATAAGCGTGAAGCCCCAGCATTTT
TRBJ2-2	.	.	TRBV6-6	CASSYSNLRDGELFF	TGTGCCAGCAGTTACTCGAATCTTAGGGACGGGGAGCTGTTTTTT
TRBJ2-5	.	TRBD2	TRBV4-1	CASSPGTGLAETQYF	TGCGCCAGCAGCCCCGGAACGGGACTAGCGGAGACCCAGTACTTC
TRBJ2-7	.	TRBD2	TRBV9	CASSAWGSGVYEQYF	TGTGCCAGCTCCGCGTGGGGTAGCGGGGTCTACGAGCAGTACTTC
TRBJ2-1	few	TRBD2	TRBV3-1/TRBV3-2	CANPRCSGRAQPNEQFF	TGTGCCAACCCGAGATGTAGCGGGAGGGCCCAGCCGAATGAGCAGTTCTTC
TRBJ1-2	.	.	TRBV5-6	CASSLGPGGTQSGYTF	TGTGCCAGCAGCTTGGGCCCGGGGGGGACCCAAAGTGGCTACACCTTC
TRBJ1-2	.	.	TRBV19	CASSTDGGFYGYTF	TGTGCCAGTAGTACCGACGGGGGATTCTATGGCTACACCTTC
TRBJ1-3	.	.	TRBV12-2	CASRYIKGRNTIYF	TGTGCAAGTCGCTATATTAAGGGGAGGAACACCATATATTTT
TRBJ2-5	.	TRBD1	TRBV29-1	CSVGVTGGQETQYF	TGCAGCGTTGGGGTCACAGGGGGCCAAGAGACCCAGTACTTC
TRBJ2-1	once	TRBD1	TRBV6-4	CASSDGAGGVNEQFF	TGTGCCAGCAGTGACGGTGCAGGGGGCGTCAATGAGCAGTTCTTC
TRBJ2-1	.	TRBD1	TRBV24-1	CATSPGQGHNEQFF	TGTGCCACCAGTCCGGGACAGGGGCACAATGAGCAGTTCTTC
TRBJ2-3	.	TRBD2	TRBV3-1/TRBV3-2	CASSLSGSTDTQYF	TGTGCCAGCAGCCTTAGCGGGAGCACAGATACGCAGTATTTT
TRBJ2-7	.	TRBD1	TRBV9	CASNDTFNRGDSSYEQYF	TGTGCCAGCAACGATACGTTTAACAGGGGAGATAGCTCCTACGAGCAGTACTTC